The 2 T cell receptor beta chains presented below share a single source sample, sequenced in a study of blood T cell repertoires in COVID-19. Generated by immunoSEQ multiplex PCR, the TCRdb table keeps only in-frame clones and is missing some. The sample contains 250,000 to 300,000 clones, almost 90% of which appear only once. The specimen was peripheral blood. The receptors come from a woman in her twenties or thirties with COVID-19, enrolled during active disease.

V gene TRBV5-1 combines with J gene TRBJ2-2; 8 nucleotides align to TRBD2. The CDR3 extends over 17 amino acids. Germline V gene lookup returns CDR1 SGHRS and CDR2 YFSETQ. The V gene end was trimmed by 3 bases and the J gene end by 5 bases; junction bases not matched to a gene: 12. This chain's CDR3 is CASSWTDAGGGTGELFF. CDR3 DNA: TGCGCCAGCAGCTGGACCGATGCGGGGGGTGGAACCGGGGAGCTGTTTTTT.

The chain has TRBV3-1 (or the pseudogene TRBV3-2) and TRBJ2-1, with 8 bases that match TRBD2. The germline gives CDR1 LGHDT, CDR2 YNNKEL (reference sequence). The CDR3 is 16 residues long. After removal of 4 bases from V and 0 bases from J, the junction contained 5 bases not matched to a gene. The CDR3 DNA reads TGTGCCAGCAGCCGTATTGGGACTAGCTCCTACAATGAGCAGTTCTTC. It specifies CASSRIGTSSYNEQFF.